These 19 T cell receptor beta chains originate from one sample sequenced in a study of identical twins. TCRdb re-called the 5' RACE reads through MiXCR, storing one row per CDR3 protein. Of some 1,700,000 distinct CDR3 sequences in the sample, roughly a third are singletons; the top ten hold around 0.3%. The specimen sequenced was cord blood. The receptors come from a newborn girl in good health.

The chain combines TRBV4-1 with TRBJ2-5; D is unresolved. Germline V gene sequence: CDR1 MGHRA, CDR2 YSYEKL. The CDR3 spans 15 residues. Trimming left V 1 base short and J 11 bases short, with 20 bases between. The CDR3 loop reads CASSQGSGIYNEQYF. For the CDR3, the DNA is TGCGCCAGCAGCCAAGGATCCGGCATTTACAATGAGCAGTACTTC.

This chain links TRBV20-1 with TRBJ1-5; 8 nucleotides line up with TRBD1. The CDR3 loop spans 16 amino acids. The germline V gene has CDR1 DFQATT and CDR2 SNEGSKA (reference sequence). V shed 5 bases, J shed 2 bases, and the junction held 11 bases outside the gene matches. The CDR3 nucleotides read TGCAGTGCTCCTCAATCCTCGGGACAGGGCAATCAGCCCCAGCATTTT. Translating gives CSAPQSSGQGNQPQHF.

This clonotype turned up a few times. The chain has TRBV9 and TRBJ2-3, with D perhaps matching TRBD2 (6 bases). CDR1 is SGDLS and CDR2 is YYNGEE in the germline V gene. This CDR3 region has 12 residues. The ends were cut back, 10 bases at V and 2 bases at J, with 11 bases in the middle. The CDR3 loop reads CACGGYTDTQYF. The DNA of the CDR3 is TGTGCCTGCGGAGGGTACACAGATACGCAGTATTTT.

This chain links TRBV18 with TRBJ1-2, with 7 bases aligning to TRBD1. The V segment lost 3 bases and the J segment 12 bases; nucleotides outside the gene matches: 13. CDR1 KGHSH and CDR2 LQKENI come from the germline V gene. This CDR3 spans 14 amino acids. CDR3 bases: TGTGCCAGCTCACCGGACAGGTCTGGTGGGTTCAACACCTTC. This translates into CASSPDRSGGFNTF. Based on the CDR3 plus reference TRBV18 and TRBJ1-2, the full variable domain is NAGVMQNPRHLVRRRGQEARLRCSPMKGHSHVYWYRQLPEEGLKFMVYLQKENIIDESGMPKERFSAEFPKEGPSILRIQQVVRGDSAAYFCASSPDRSGGFNTFGSGTRLTVV.

This clonotype was seen only a few times. V gene TRBV3-1 combines with J gene TRBJ2-1; TRBD2 matches 10 bases. Germline CDR1 and CDR2: LGHDT and YNNKEL (reference sequence). The CDR3 totals 18 residues. Germline trimming cut 0 bases from V and 3 bases from J; bases unmatched to any gene: 8. The CDR3 spells CASSQDLSGREIYNEQFF. The CDR3 DNA reads as TGTGCCAGCAGCCAAGATTTGAGCGGGAGGGAAATCTACAATGAGCAGTTCTTC.

This clonotype occurred once. The junction shows a germline mismatch at one end, possibly a read error. The V gene is TRBV20-1, the J gene TRBJ1-4; D gene unclear. The CDR3 has 14 residues. Germline V gene lookup returns CDR1 DFQATT and CDR2 SNEGSKA (reference sequence). The CDR3 coding sequence is TGCGGTGCCCCCTCCCGGCAGACTAATGAAAAACTGTTTTTT. Translated: CGAPSRQTNEKLFF.

The chain couples TRBV20-1 to TRBJ1-5; 7 bases fit TRBD1. CDR1 is DFQATT and CDR2 is SNEGSKA in the germline V gene (reference sequence). Trimming at V came to 2 bases and at J to 9 bases, leaving 10 bases not matched to a gene. CDR3 length: 14 amino acids. The CDR3 DNA reads TGCAGTGCTAGACCCCCACAGGGGAGGCGGCCCCAGCATTTT. This codes for CSARPPQGRRPQHF.

This chain links TRBV12-3 or TRBV12-4 with TRBJ2-4, with 7 bases identical to TRBD1. This CDR3 spans 17 amino acids. J was trimmed by 13 bases and V by 4 bases; bases with no gene match: 22. CDR3 DNA: TGTGCCAGCAGTTCCAGGGGGAAGGAAGGCTTCACCGGGGAGCAGTACTTC. Amino acid sequence: CASSSRGKEGFTGEQYF.

The CDR3: CSARDQPVRLNTEAFF. In nucleotides, the CDR3 is TGCAGTGCTAGAGATCAACCAGTCAGGCTGAACACTGAAGCTTTCTTT. The chain employs TRBV20-1 and TRBJ1-1; no clear D. The CDR3 loop spans 16 amino acids. Deletions cut 0 bases from V and 0 bases from J, with 14 bases between. Germline V gene lookup returns CDR1 DFQATT and CDR2 SNEGSKA (reference sequence).

This clonotype was recorded a few times. In DNA, the CDR3 is TGCAGCGTTGAAGATTTACGGGGCCCGAACTATGGCTACACCTTC. The encoded protein is CSVEDLRGPNYGYTF. The V and J genes are TRBV29-1 and TRBJ1-2, with a possible D match to TRBD1 (5 bases). V was cut by 0 bases and J by 2 bases, with 13 bases left in between. Germline lookup yields CDR1 SQVTM and CDR2 ANQGSEA. The length of the CDR3 is 15 residues. Supplemented by reference TRBV29-1 and TRBJ1-2, the full variable domain reads SAVISQKPSRDICQRGTSLTIQCQVDSQVTMMFWYRQQPGQSLTLIATANQGSEATYESGFVIDKFPISRPNLTFSTLTVSNMSPEDSSIYLCSVEDLRGPNYGYTFGSGTRLTVV.

This clonotype was recorded a few times. V is TRBV5-1 and J is TRBJ2-1; TRBD1 is a possible D gene (5 bases). The CDR3 runs to 15 residues. Trimming took off 4 bases at V and 4 bases at J, with 15 bases between the two ends. CDR1 SGHRS and CDR2 YFSETQ come from the germline V gene. CDR3 residues: CASSVLPSGYNEQFF. The CDR3 bases are TGCGCCAGCAGCGTCCTTCCCTCAGGGTACAATGAGCAGTTCTTC.

Concerning this clonotype: As the CDR3 is not closed by the conserved phenylalanine or tryptophan, this likely results from a read error. The chain is built from TRBV7-2 and TRBJ2-3; a possible D gene is TRBD2 (6 bases). Germline CDR1 reads SGHTA; CDR2 reads FQGNSA. The CDR3 contains 15 residues. V shed 1 base and J shed 2 bases, with 10 bases lying between them. CDR3 amino acids: CASSLGGLPTDTQYL. CDR3 DNA sequence: TGTGCCAGCAGCTTAGGGGGACTCCCCACAGATACGCAGTATCTT.

V usage is TRBV5-1 and J usage is TRBJ2-7; TRBD1 matches 9 bases. Looked up from germline, CDR1 is SGHRS and CDR2 is YFSETQ. The CDR3 has 15 residues. Germline trimming cut 9 bases from V and 4 bases from J; bases unmatched to any gene: 14. CDR3 sequence: CATSVLYRGQYEQYF. CDR3 DNA sequence: TGCGCCACCAGTGTCCTTTACAGGGGGCAGTACGAGCAGTACTTC.

This sequence joins TRBV5-6 and TRBJ1-2; D remains ambiguous. There are 14 residues in the CDR3. V lost 2 bases to trimming and J lost 5 bases, with 13 bases between them. CDR1 is SGHDT and CDR2 is YYEEEE in the germline V gene. The CDR3 reads CASSLEWTVYGYTF. The CDR3 DNA is TGTGCCAGCAGCTTAGAGTGGACGGTTTATGGCTACACCTTC.

In this sample, this clonotype turned up a few times. This sequence joins TRBV4-2 and TRBJ1-2, with D possibly TRBD1 on 5 matching bases. V lost 0 bases and J lost 1, with 9 bases in between. The length of the CDR3 is 15 residues. CDR1 and CDR2 (germline): LGHNA, YNFKEQ. The CDR3 region is CASSQEGRDNYGYTF. CDR3 nucleotide sequence: TGTGCCAGCAGCCAAGAAGGCAGGGATAACTATGGCTACACCTTC.

The V and J genes are TRBV5-1 and TRBJ2-1; either TRBD1 or TRBD2 may fit D (6 bases each). The germline V and J ends were trimmed by 3 bases and 4 bases, with 11 bases remaining between them. CDR1 SGHRS and CDR2 YFSETQ come from the germline V gene. This CDR3 spans 14 amino acids. The CDR3 sequence: CASSYGGWYNEQFF. The CDR3 DNA reads TGCGCCAGCAGCTACGGGGGCTGGTACAATGAGCAGTTCTTC.

The chain uses TRBV20-1 and TRBJ1-6, with 8 bases matching TRBD1. CDR1 and CDR2 (germline): DFQATT, SNEGSKA (reference sequence). This CDR3 is 15 amino acids long. V lost 2 bases and J lost 7; bases outside the gene matches: 7. For the CDR3, the DNA is TGCAGTGCTAGAAGCACAGGGGGGTACAATTCACCCCTCCACTTT. Amino acid sequence: CSARSTGGYNSPLHF.

This clonotype turned up a few times. The V and J genes are TRBV5-1 and TRBJ2-7, with D maybe TRBD2 (5 bases). Trimming pared 3 bases from V and 2 bases from J, leaving 15 bases between. CDR3 size: 15 residues. Germline V gene lookup returns CDR1 SGHRS and CDR2 YFSETQ. The CDR3 region has the DNA TGCGCCAGCAGCTCTCGATCCGACGGGGCCTACGAGCAGTACTTC. It encodes CASSSRSDGAYEQYF.

The V gene is TRBV9, the J gene TRBJ2-5, with D possibly matching TRBD1 (5 bases). The CDR3 totals 14 residues. V was trimmed by 4 bases and J by 0 bases, leaving 10 bases between them. Germline lookup yields CDR1 SGDLS and CDR2 YYNGEE. The CDR3 region has the DNA TGTGCCAGCAGCTTCGACAGCTACCAAGAGACCCAGTACTTC. This encodes CASSFDSYQETQYF.